The clone carrying this T cell receptor (beta chain) was seen a few times. Antigen unknown. These data originate in a study of blood T cells in healthy people across ages. In the study overall: The capture of about one barcoded beta molecule per two T cells was achieved by template switching. Study results and limitations: When set beside aged donors, long-lived donors presented more naive CD4+ cells and higher diversity. Age advanced and TCR beta diversity per million T cells fell, roughly linearly.

V gave up 4 bases and J gave up 4 bases, with 5 bases separating them. Germline V gives CDR1 ENHRY, CDR2 SYGVKD. The CDR3 totals 11 residues. Through a sample-barcoded 5' primer and a J-beta primer mix, a second PCR was run for roughly 6 to 11 cycles. A single record per CDR3 protein comes from TCRdb applying MiXCR to the 5' RACE reads. The sample records about 830,000 distinct CDR3 sequences, roughly 60% being singletons. The source of this sequence is a man between 25 and 39 years old in good health. Material: blood. J is TRBJ2-7 and V is TRBV10-3, with D unclear. This CDR3 reads CAISVGYEQYF. In DNA, the CDR3 is TGTGCCATCAGTGTAGGGTACGAGCAGTACTTC.